The source of this T cell receptor (beta chain) is a study of T cells in localized non-small cell lung cancer. Germline-derived CDR1 and CDR2 are SGHNT and YENEEA. This CDR3 has 16 residues. The V end lost 1 base, the J end lost 0 bases, and 10 bases lay between the germline ends. Using immunoSEQ multiplex PCR, the repertoire was profiled, and TCRdb retains in-frame clones only, with some absent. The sample carries a few thousand clones, about 40% recorded once. This clone was seen only a few times. The chain links TRBV11-3 to TRBJ2-1; D is undetermined. This sequence was found in a woman aged 35-75 years with stage II squamous cell lung carcinoma. The sample consisted of normal lung tissue next to the tumor, taken before any cancer treatment. The CDR3 loop is CASSLGGTSSYNEQFF. The CDR3 coding sequence is TGTGCCAGCAGCTTAGGTGGCACGAGCTCCTACAATGAGCAGTTCTTC.